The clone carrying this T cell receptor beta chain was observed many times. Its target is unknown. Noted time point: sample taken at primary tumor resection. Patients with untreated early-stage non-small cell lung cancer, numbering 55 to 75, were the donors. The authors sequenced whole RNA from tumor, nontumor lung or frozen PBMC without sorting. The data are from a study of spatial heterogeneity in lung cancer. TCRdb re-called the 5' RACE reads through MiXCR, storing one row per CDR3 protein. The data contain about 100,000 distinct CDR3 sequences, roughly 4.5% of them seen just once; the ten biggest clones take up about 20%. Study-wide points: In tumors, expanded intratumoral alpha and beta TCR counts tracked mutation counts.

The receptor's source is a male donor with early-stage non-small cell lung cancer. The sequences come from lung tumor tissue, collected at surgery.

CDR3 in amino acids: CASSQWGGSYEQYF. The CDR3 coding sequence is TGTGCCAGCAGCCAATGGGGGGGATCCTACGAGCAGTACTTC. The V gene is TRBV14, the J gene TRBJ2-7; 7 bases align to TRBD2. The CDR3 sequence is 14 residues long. Germline V gene lookup returns CDR1 SGHDN and CDR2 FVKESK. With 2 bases clipped from V and 1 base from J, the junction kept 2 bases outside the gene matches.